A selection of T cell receptor beta chains follows, all from one sample in a study of patients and donors after allogeneic stem cell transplantation. TCRdb processed the RT-PCR reads anew with MiXCR; each CDR3 protein has one entry. The data show approximately 220,000 distinct CDR3 sequences, with around 41% seen just once and 11% held by the top ten. The sample taken for sequencing was blood, either unsorted or a sorted T cell fraction (not recorded which). The receptors here all came from a human donor who was either an allogeneic HSCT recipient or a stem cell or donor lymphocyte infusion donor (not recorded which). It is not recorded whose cells these are; they may come from a transplant donor. CDR3s include the opening cysteine and the closing phenylalanine or tryptophan. The order of the fields is clone size, D gene, V gene, J gene, CDR3 protein, CDR3 DNA. D genes are given only for firm matches. For some rows the clone size is stated as once, few or many, or as a class when expanded; others skip it.

few	-	TRBV10-3	TRBJ1-2	CAISRTENYGYTF	TGTGCCATCAGTCGGACAGAGAACTATGGCTACACCTTC
-	-	TRBV5-4	TRBJ2-1	CASSFDGTKQFF	TGTGCCAGCAGCTTTGATGGTACAAAGCAGTTCTTC
-	-	TRBV24-1	TRBJ1-5	CATSTVGVNQPQHF	TGTGCCACCAGTACTGTAGGGGTCAATCAGCCCCAGCATTTT
-	-	TRBV6-5	TRBJ2-3	CASARHPSTDTQYF	TGTGCCAGTGCGAGGCACCCTAGCACAGATACGCAGTATTTT
-	TRBD1	TRBV25-1	TRBJ2-3	CASSETGQAAKDTQYF	TGTGCCAGCAGTGAAACGGGACAGGCCGCTAAAGATACGCAGTATTTT
-	-	TRBV7-9	TRBJ1-4	CASSFGPSNEKLFF	TGTGCCAGCAGCTTCGGTCCCTCTAATGAAAAACTGTTTTTT
-	-	TRBV4-3	TRBJ2-4	CASSQDFGDPPMDF	TGCGCCAGCAGCCAAGATTTTGGCGACCCCCCCATGGACTTC
few	-	TRBV5-6	TRBJ1-2	CASSFLHRTYGYTF	TGTGCCAGCAGCTTTCTGCACAGAACTTATGGCTACACCTTC
-	-	TRBV5-1	TRBJ2-2	CASSFKGTGELFF	TGCGCCAGCAGCTTTAAGGGCACCGGGGAGCTGTTTTTT
-	TRBD1	TRBV12-3/TRBV12-4	TRBJ1-4	CASRETGGTSMFF	TGTGCCAGCAGGGAGACAGGGGGCACCTCGATGTTTTTT
few	-	TRBV2	TRBJ1-2	CASSSMGRLLTF	TGTGCCAGCAGTAGCATGGGACGGCTTTTGACCTTC
few	-	TRBV5-1	TRBJ1-2	CASSSTPGHYYGYTF	TGCGCCAGCAGCTCGACCCCGGGACACTACTATGGCTACACCTTC
-	-	TRBV27	TRBJ1-1	CASSLLTNTEAFF	TGTGCCAGCAGTCTCCTCACGAACACTGAAGCTTTCTTT
once	-	TRBV5-1	TRBJ1-4	CASSLAGDYNEKLFF	TGCGCCAGCAGCTTGGCCGGGGATTATAATGAAAAACTGTTTTTT
few	-	TRBV4-3	TRBJ1-4	CASSRTGWTDNEKLFF	TGCGCCAGCAGCCGCACGGGTTGGACAGATAATGAAAAACTGTTTTTT
-	-	TRBV6-2/TRBV6-3	TRBJ1-1	CASSYEYRNTEAFF	TGTGCCAGCAGTTACGAGTATAGGAACACTGAAGCTTTCTTT
-	TRBD2	TRBV12-3/TRBV12-4	TRBJ2-5	CASSFQSSGGLATQYF	TGTGCCAGCAGTTTCCAAAGCAGCGGGGGGCTGGCGACCCAGTACTTC
few	TRBD1	TRBV5-1	TRBJ1-1	CASSFTGGMNTEAFF	TGCGCCAGCAGCTTTACAGGGGGCATGAACACTGAAGCTTTCTTT
-	TRBD2	TRBV7-3	TRBJ2-3	CASSRRGADTQYF	TGTGCCAGCAGCCGACGGGGGGCAGATACGCAGTATTTT
-	TRBD1	TRBV12-3/TRBV12-4	TRBJ1-1	CASSYRDRAILYMNTEAFF	TGTGCCAGCAGTTACCGGGACAGGGCGATCCTCTACATGAACACTGAAGCTTTCTTT
few	-	TRBV12-3/TRBV12-4	TRBJ1-2	CASSHRQNNYGYTF	TGTGCCAGCAGTCACCGACAGAATAACTATGGCTACACCTTC
few	TRBD1	TRBV20-1	TRBJ2-7	CSASGGRQGFSYEQYF	TGCAGTGCTAGTGGTGGGAGACAGGGCTTCTCCTACGAGCAGTACTTC
few	TRBD1	TRBV18	TRBJ2-3	CASSRDSVTDTQYF	TGTGCCAGCTCACGGGACAGCGTCACAGATACGCAGTATTTT
-	-	TRBV7-3	TRBJ1-1	CASSLWGGSATEAFF	TGTGCCAGCAGCCTCTGGGGGGGATCGGCCACTGAAGCTTTCTTT
few	TRBD2	TRBV20-1	TRBJ2-1	CSASKTSGAEQFF	TGCAGTGCTAGTAAAACTAGCGGTGCTGAGCAGTTCTTC
few	-	TRBV12-3/TRBV12-4	TRBJ2-1	CASSLEPNEQFF	TGTGCCAGCAGTTTAGAACCTAATGAGCAGTTCTTC
-	-	TRBV20-1	TRBJ1-1	CSARKKGVPGGAFF	TGCAGTGCTAGGAAAAAGGGGGTCCCTGGCGGAGCTTTCTTT
-	-	TRBV4-2	TRBJ1-1	CASSLVERLNTEAFF	TGTGCCAGCAGCTTAGTTGAACGTTTGAACACTGAAGCTTTCTTT
-	-	TRBV6-1	TRBJ1-5	CASSGQGWYGNQPQHF	TGTGCCAGCAGTGGCCAGGGTTGGTACGGCAATCAGCCCCAGCATTTT
few	-	TRBV10-3	TRBJ1-5	CAISDLDRTYQPQHF	TGTGCCATCAGTGACCTTGACAGAACCTATCAGCCCCAGCATTTT
-	-	TRBV30	TRBJ1-1	CAWSLQGNTEAFF	TGTGCCTGGAGTTTACAGGGGAACACTGAAGCTTTCTTT
few	TRBD1	TRBV12-3/TRBV12-4	TRBJ1-6	CASSLRRTGGYNSPLHF	TGTGCCAGCAGTTTACGCCGGACAGGGGGCTATAATTCACCCCTCCACTTT
-	-	TRBV2	TRBJ2-2	CASSEHWSGRGELFF	TGTGCCAGCAGTGAACACTGGTCAGGGCGCGGGGAGCTGTTTTTT
few	-	TRBV28	TRBJ2-5	CASSSFLRETQYF	TGTGCCAGCAGTTCCTTCTTAAGGGAGACCCAGTACTTC
-	TRBD1	TRBV12-3/TRBV12-4	TRBJ1-2	CASSFMAGGGYTF	TGTGCCAGCAGTTTCATGGCAGGGGGTGGCTACACCTTC
-	TRBD1	TRBV5-6	TRBJ1-4	CASSWTGLPNEKLFF	TGTGCCAGCAGCTGGACAGGGTTGCCTAATGAAAAACTGTTTTTT
few	-	TRBV12-3/TRBV12-4	TRBJ1-1	CASRRGATEAFF	TGTGCCAGCAGGCGGGGCGCCACTGAAGCTTTCTTT
many	-	TRBV5-1	TRBJ1-2	CASSLVRGNYGYTF	TGCGCCAGCAGCTTGGTTCGGGGAAACTATGGCTACACCTTC
-	TRBD2	TRBV6-1	TRBJ2-3	CASSGPLAGGTDTQYF	TGTGCCAGCAGTGGCCCCTTGGCGGGGGGCACAGATACGCAGTATTTT
few	-	TRBV5-1	TRBJ2-6	CASSSSPDGANVLTF	TGCGCCAGCAGCTCCTCTCCGGATGGGGCCAACGTCCTGACTTTC
few	-	TRBV3-1	TRBJ2-4	CASSQLVAKNIQYF	TGTGCCAGCAGCCAACTTGTAGCCAAAAACATTCAGTACTTC
-	-	TRBV3-1	TRBJ2-1	CASSQGGDTHDEQFF	TGTGCCAGCAGCCAAGGAGGGGACACGCATGATGAGCAGTTCTTC
-	-	TRBV9	TRBJ2-5	CASSVGKGRETQYF	TGTGCCAGCAGCGTAGGGAAGGGGAGGGAGACCCAGTACTTC
-	-	TRBV5-6	TRBJ2-3	CASSLEVQFSQYF	TGTGCCAGCAGCTTGGAGGTCCAGTTCTCGCAGTATTTT
few	-	TRBV3-1	TRBJ1-2	CASSRGQRHNYGYTF	TGTGCCAGCAGCCGCGGACAGCGACATAACTATGGCTACACCTTC
few	-	TRBV20-1	TRBJ1-6	CSARAPKEGREPPLHF	TGCAGTGCTAGGGCTCCCAAAGAGGGCCGTGAGCCACCCCTCCACTTT
few	-	TRBV5-6	TRBJ1-1	CASSFGEDDTEAFF	TGTGCCAGCAGCTTCGGGGAGGATGACACTGAAGCTTTCTTT
few	TRBD1	TRBV10-3	TRBJ1-4	CAIAGTDGGEKLFF	TGTGCCATCGCCGGGACAGATGGGGGTGAAAAACTGTTTTTT
few	TRBD1	TRBV9	TRBJ2-7	CASSAWDRITTYEQYF	TGTGCCAGCAGCGCCTGGGACAGGATTACCACCTACGAGCAGTACTTC
few	TRBD1	TRBV7-8	TRBJ1-3	CASSPGQGDLRGNTIYF	TGTGCCAGCAGCCCGGGACAGGGGGACTTACGTGGAAACACCATATATTTT
-	TRBD1	TRBV5-1	TRBJ2-1	CASSLGTGDNEQFF	TGCGCCAGCAGCTTAGGGACAGGGGACAATGAGCAGTTCTTC